These 4 T cell receptor gamma chains share one sample of origin, sequenced in a study of gamma-delta T cells after stem cell transplantation. TCRdb repeated clone calling on the RT-PCR reads with CATT. The table lists about 1,000 gamma-chain clones, roughly a quarter of them singletons. Source material: gamma-delta T cells. These receptors came from a human donor. It is not recorded whose cells these are; they may come from a transplant donor.

There are a few counts of this clone. This chain links TRGV4 with TRGJ1 or TRGJ2. The J gene comes from matching the DNA to germline here; TCRdb lacks it. CDR3 length equals 13 residues. J lost 7 bases, V lost 0 bases, and 6 bases had no gene match. CDR1 EGSTGY and CDR2 YDSYTSSV come from the germline V gene. The CDR3 loop reads CATWDGQGYKKLF. In nucleotides, the CDR3 is TGTGCCACCTGGGATGGGCAGGGATATAAGAAACTCTTT.

The chain recombines TRGV2 with TRGJ1 or TRGJ2. The J gene comes from matching the DNA to germline here; TCRdb lacks it. Germline V gives CDR1 EGSNGY, CDR2 YDSYNSKV. V trimming: 0 bases; J trimming: 4 bases; junction bases outside the gene matches: 15. The CDR3 covers 17 residues. The CDR3 reads CATWDGLLGVGYYKKLF. Here the CDR3 DNA reads TGTGCCACCTGGGACGGGCTTCTTGGCGTCGGGTATTATAAGAAACTCTTT.

This clone came up a few times. The chain uses TRGV2 and TRGJP2. The J gene comes from matching the DNA to germline here; TCRdb lacks it. From germline, CDR1 is EGSNGY and CDR2 YDSYNSKV. The trim removed 0 bases at V and 6 bases at J, leaving 7 bases unmatched. The CDR3 contains 15 residues. CDR3 region: CATWDGQGRDWIKTF. The CDR3 DNA is TGTGCCACCTGGGACGGGCAGGGGCGTGATTGGATCAAGACGTTT.

The sample holds a few counts of this clone. The chain joins TRGV3 to TRGJ1 or TRGJ2. No J segment appears in TCRdb, so it was assigned here by matching the sequence to germline. With V trimmed by 0 bases and J by 7 bases, 9 bases remained unmatched. The germline CDR1 and CDR2 sequences are VTNTFY and YDVSTARD (reference sequence). This CDR3 is 14 amino acids long. The CDR3 bases are TGTGCCACCTGGGACAGGCGGGAGGGGTATAAGAAACTCTTT. Its protein is CATWDRREGYKKLF.